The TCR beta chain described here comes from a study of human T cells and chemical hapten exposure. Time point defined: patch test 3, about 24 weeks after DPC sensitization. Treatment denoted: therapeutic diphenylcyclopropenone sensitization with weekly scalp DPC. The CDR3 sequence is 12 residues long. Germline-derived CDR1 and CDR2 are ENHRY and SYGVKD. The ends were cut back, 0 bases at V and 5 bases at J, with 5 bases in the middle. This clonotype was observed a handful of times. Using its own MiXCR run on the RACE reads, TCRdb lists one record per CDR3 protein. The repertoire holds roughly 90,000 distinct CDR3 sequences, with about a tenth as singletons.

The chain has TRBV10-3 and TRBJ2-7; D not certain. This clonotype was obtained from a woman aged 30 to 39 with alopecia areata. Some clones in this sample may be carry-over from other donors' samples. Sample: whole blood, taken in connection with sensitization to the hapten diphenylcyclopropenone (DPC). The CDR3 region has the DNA TGTGCCATCAGTGAGTCGGAGCACGAGCAGTACTTC. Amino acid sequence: CAISESEHEQYF.